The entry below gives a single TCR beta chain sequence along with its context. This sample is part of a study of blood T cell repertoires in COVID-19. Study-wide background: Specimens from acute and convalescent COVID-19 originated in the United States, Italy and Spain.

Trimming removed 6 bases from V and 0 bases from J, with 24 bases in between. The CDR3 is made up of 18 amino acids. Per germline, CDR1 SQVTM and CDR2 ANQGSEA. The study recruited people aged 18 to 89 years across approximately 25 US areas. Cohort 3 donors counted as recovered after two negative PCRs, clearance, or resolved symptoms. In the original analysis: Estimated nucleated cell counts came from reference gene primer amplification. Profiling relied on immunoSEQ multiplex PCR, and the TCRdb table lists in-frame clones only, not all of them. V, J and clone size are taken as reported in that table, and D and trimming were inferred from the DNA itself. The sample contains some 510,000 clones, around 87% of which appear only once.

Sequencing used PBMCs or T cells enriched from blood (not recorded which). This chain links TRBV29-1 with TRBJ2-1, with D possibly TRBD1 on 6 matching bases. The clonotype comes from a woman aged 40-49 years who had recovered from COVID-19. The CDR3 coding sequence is TGCAGCGTCGCACGCGGGCAGGGGAATACCCACTCCTACAATGAGCAGTTCTTC. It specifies CSVARGQGNTHSYNEQFF.